Listed here is a single T cell receptor beta chain. Its antigen is currently not known. Library preparation used the immunoSEQ multiplex PCR assay. A mixture of 60 forward primers for TCR Vbeta segments and 13 reverse primers for TCR Jbeta segments was used in the multiplex PCR. A multiplex PCR assay on genomic DNA amplified the CDR3 region of rearranged TCR beta genes. On the Illumina HiSeq System, the amplified TCR beta libraries were sequenced as 87-base-pair reads. The authors processed their data as follows. A later analysis tallied 75 million to 85 million unique TCR beta chains across the 600 to 700 repertoires, and around 9.9 million of those chains were shared by two or more donors. A nearest-neighbor algorithm error-corrected the raw reads and collapsed the reads into unique sequences, merging closely related sequences to remove PCR and sequencing errors. V, D and J gene segments were assigned by aligning CDR3 sequences to IMGT reference sequences. Each retained sequence needed at least a six-nucleotide match to both a V gene segment and a J gene segment. Rearrangements were called productive when the CDR3 lacked stop codons and stayed in frame with V and J; all others were non-productive. Following IMGT convention, CDR3 was defined as the stretch from the second conserved V-encoded cysteine to the conserved J-encoded phenylalanine. Sequences without an unambiguous match to a single V gene segment were excluded from the earlier analysis of a few hundred of the donors. In an earlier analysis of a few hundred of the donors, V segments were called functional above 56.7% productive rearrangements and were called segregating when the between-donor standard deviation exceeded 5%. A statistical classification framework was built for diagnosing cytomegalovirus status from the catalog of TCR beta chain sequences. A later analysis assigned V and J genes by comparing TCR nucleotide sequences with IMGT/GENE-DB human TR gene sequences. The TCRdist pipeline was used in a later analysis to assign CDR3 sequences and most-parsimonious VDJ recombination scenarios. A later analysis defined each TCR beta chain by its CDR3 amino acid sequence plus V-gene family, and excluded reads lacking a unique V-gene family. As a way to deal with suspected cross-contamination and a sequencing artifact, a later analysis dropped hundreds of nucleotide sequences that were highly shared and had low generation probability. A later analysis calculated a clonal expansion index for each public chain from normalized within-repertoire ranks of inferred template counts. In a later analysis, generation probabilities were computed using a VDJ recombination model fitted to out-of-frame rearrangements, and the results were checked against IGoR. In a later analysis, TCR-TCR, TCR-HLA and TCR-CMV co-occurrence was scored with hypergeometric tests, and a repertoire-size bias correction was applied to TCR pairs. To estimate false discovery rates, a later analysis permuted the HLA or CMV assignments 20 times. In a later analysis, co-occurring TCRs were grouped with DBSCAN, and TCRdist sequence similarity was added when clustering was performed within HLA-allele-positive subsets. Co-occurrence clustering excluded repertoires with fewer than 30,000 or more than 120,000 public chains, plus five with anomalous nucleotide sharing. The table was pulled from immuneACCESS by TCRdb, which kept in-frame rearrangements only. Such tables lose some clones; where checked, under half of the loss comes from unresolved V genes, and the rest has no known cause. D and trimming were read from the DNA, whereas the V and J calls and clone size are those reported in that table. The sample table on file contains 120,000 to 150,000 clones. The top ten clones comprise 1.5% to 2% of the sample.

The sample comes from a study of cytomegalovirus exposure and HLA in healthy donors (TCRdb year 2017). In terms of the full investigation: In an earlier analysis of under 750 of the donors, about 270 Gb of sequence data and some 100 million unique TCR beta sequences from about 179 million T cells were reported. Donor age, sex, ethnicity and CMV serostatus were compiled together with the repertoire data. Across some 400 genotyped donors of the cohort, an average of about 200,000 unique TCR beta nucleotide sequences per donor were sequenced, and approximately 17% of those sequences were non-productive. Typing coverage differed by locus: A, B, C, DRB1 and DQB1 were typed in about 629-630 donors, DQA1 in 522, DPA1 in some 600, and DPB1 in around 490. In an earlier analysis of roughly 580 of the donors, high-throughput TCR beta sequencing was used to judge whether each TCR beta V gene segment behaved as functional or pseudogenic. The T cell repertoires of roughly 660 subjects were profiled by immunosequencing and related to cytomegalovirus serostatus. Roughly 5 DR-DQ haplotypes were handled as single units for association and clustering because linkage in the cohort was strong. All discovery cohort repertoires had been generated on a single sequencing platform. Of the roughly 400 genotyped donors, 75% to 85% were placed in the genetic ancestry cluster associated with self-reported Caucasian donors. Both class I and class II loci were covered by HLA typing, at four-digit resolution. An early release covering more than 500 HLA-typed donors comprised about 300 gigabases of sequencing data and about 90 million unique TCR sequences. Rather than drawing on any new phenotypic data, the later analysis identified candidate immune exposures from TCR beta sequences and the way those sequences occurred across donors. A later analysis re-examined previously published TCR beta repertoires from 500 to 700 donors and added high-resolution HLA genotyping to investigate patterns of TCR occurrence. To predict cytomegalovirus infection status, the study combined high-throughput TCR immunosequencing, statistical association of individual TCRs with disease status, and machine learning. Besides the first cohort of around 670 subjects, a separate validation cohort made up of over 100 different subjects was used. The study aimed to test whether signatures of past pathogen exposure could be identified by cataloging public T cell receptors. A later genetic analysis used genome-wide SNP genotypes for about 55% of the 666 donors, treating that subset as a discovery cohort.

The CDR3 runs 14 residues from the cysteine to the phenylalanine. Only the CDR3 portion is preserved as DNA: 42 bases, with reading frame beginning at the first base. CDR1 SGHNT and CDR2 YYREEE are derived from the germline V gene (reference sequence). At the junction V is shortened by 0 bases and J by 1 base, with 7 bases in between. The cohort consisted of approximately 690 healthy bone marrow donors. Cohort members were all nominally healthy when sampled, although unrecorded immune exposures were likely present. The donor was CMV seronegative and was included in the group of a few hundred seronegative cohort members. A peripheral blood sample was collected from each donor, and TCR beta sequencing was performed on peripheral blood mononuclear cells. Genomic DNA was extracted from the blood cell samples with the Qiagen DNeasy Blood Extraction Kit. Results and caveats for the whole study, not just this receptor: Linkage disequilibrium might explain the correlated functional status among segregating V segments, but an unknown experimental factor could not be excluded. The study listed 150 to 200 TCR beta chains as associated with cytomegalovirus. In a later analysis, several top co-occurrence clusters were reported to appear linked to parvovirus B19, influenza, CMV and Epstein-Barr virus. In this cohort, only TCR beta chains were sequenced, and detectable features were limited by the absence of alpha or paired-chain data. Across donors, most TCR sequences were observed very rarely, whereas some public TCRs were present in many individuals. Presence/absence analyses assumed roughly uniform sequencing depth across donors, an assumption that may not hold. At a false discovery rate of 0.05, a later analysis linked under 20,000 TCR beta sequences to specific HLA alleles. A group of highly shared sequence variants was considered likely to be a technical artifact of the sequencing pipeline. An association between a missense DCLRE1C variant and V-gene and J-gene trimming of TCR beta chains was found in a later genetic analysis and replicated in an independent cohort. In a later analysis, HLA-associated TCR beta chains showed more clonal expansion and lower generation probabilities than non-associated chains that were equally common. Because counts were too low, approximately 18 rarely observed V segments, including chromosome 9 orphons, were excluded from the earlier analysis of 587 of the donors. CMV serostatus was the only immune exposure information available for the cohort. Some IMGT-functional V segments, including TRBV6-2 and TRBV6-3, could not be told apart with the 87-base-pair reads, so those segments were excluded. In an earlier analysis of over 550 of the donors, most TCR beta V segments were observed in productive rearrangements about 87% or about 30% of the time, broadly matching IMGT annotations. A further reported finding was that TCR beta sequences accurately predicted the HLA-A and HLA-B alleles for most subjects in the first cohort. Because HLA typing was missing for some donors at each locus, association tests included only the typed subset. Assigning TCR associations to individual alleles was difficult when HLA alleles, especially DR and DQ, strongly co-occurred. Cytomegalovirus status was reported to be diagnosed by the classifier with high specificity and sensitivity in both the original and validation cohorts. In a later analysis, the rate of TCR association differed among HLA loci, with DRB1 alleles having the most associated TCRs and HLA-C alleles having the fewest. A later genetic analysis reported fewer N-insertions in productive TCRs among donors in an Asian-associated ancestry cluster than the roughly 650-donor mean. In vitro tests confirmed that a few of the cytomegalovirus-associated TCR beta chains recognize cytomegalovirus antigens. According to a later analysis, most CMV-associated TCR beta chains appeared to be HLA-restricted, and the HLA associations seemed to be driven largely by CMV exposure. The authors suggested that the approach could potentially be generalized to other disease states and immunological phenotypes.

This receptor chain uses TRBV5-4 and TRBJ2-5; the D gene cannot be resolved reliably. The receptor was isolated from a woman aged 45-65 years in good health and CMV-seronegative. Sequenced material: PBMCs. The base sequence is TGTGCCAGCAGCTTGGAAGACATCCAAGAGACCCAGTACTTC. Its protein is CASSLEDIQETQYF.